This is a list of T cell receptor beta chains from one sample in a study of T cell changes during pregnancy in multiple sclerosis. Libraries were prepared by immunoSEQ multiplex PCR; TCRdb keeps only in-frame clonotypes and omits some of them. The sample lists approximately 130,000 clones, roughly 97% occurring once. The source was peripheral blood, collected after pregnancy. These TCRs come from a female donor with multiple sclerosis, enrolled in a pregnancy study. CDR3s include the opening cysteine and the closing phenylalanine or tryptophan. The D gene is left open where the match is weak. Size is stated for part of the rows, as once, few or many counts, or as a class when the clone is expanded.

D gene	clone size	V gene	J gene	CDR3 protein	CDR3 DNA
TRBD1	-	TRBV5-1	TRBJ2-2	CASSQTGVESTGELFF	TGCGCCAGCAGCCAAACAGGGGTGGAGAGCACCGGGGAGCTGTTTTTT
TRBD2	once	TRBV28	TRBJ2-7	CASSLSGSSYEQYF	TGTGCCAGCAGTTTAAGCGGGAGTTCCTACGAGCAGTACTTC
TRBD1	-	TRBV28	TRBJ2-2	CASSSRGRRTGELFF	TGTGCCAGCAGTTCCAGGGGGCGGCGTACCGGGGAGCTGTTTTTT
-	-	TRBV7-9	TRBJ2-1	CASSIDRLNEQFF	TGTGCCAGCAGCATCGACAGACTCAATGAGCAGTTCTTC
TRBD2	-	TRBV9	TRBJ2-3	CASSEGLAATDTQYF	TGTGCCAGCAGCGAGGGACTAGCAGCCACAGATACGCAGTATTTT
TRBD2	-	TRBV7-9	TRBJ2-7	CASSKTSGWYEQYF	TGTGCCAGCAGCAAGACTAGCGGATGGTACGAGCAGTACTTC
TRBD1	-	TRBV11-3	TRBJ2-2	CASSTGTANTGELFF	TGTGCCAGCAGCACCGGGACAGCGAACACCGGGGAGCTGTTTTTT
-	-	TRBV27	TRBJ2-2	CASRAVGGGNTGELFF	TGTGCCTCCCGAGCGGTTGGCGGAGGCAACACCGGGGAGCTGTTTTTT
-	-	TRBV5-1	TRBJ1-1	CASSLVRGATEAFF	TGCGCCAGCAGCTTGGTCAGGGGCGCCACTGAAGCTTTCTTT
TRBD2	-	TRBV4-3	TRBJ2-5	CASSQEWAGEGETQYF	TGCGCCAGCAGCCAAGAGTGGGCGGGAGAAGGAGAGACCCAGTACTTC
TRBD1	-	TRBV7-3	TRBJ1-1	CASSLRRAGGNTEAFF	TGTGCCAGCAGCTTAAGAAGGGCAGGGGGAAACACTGAAGCTTTCTTT
TRBD2	-	TRBV2	TRBJ2-7	CASSERGRLAGPLSYEQYF	TGTGCCAGCAGTGAAAGGGGGCGACTAGCGGGACCCCTATCCTACGAGCAGTACTTC
-	-	TRBV9	TRBJ1-4	CASSVEGSGEKLFF	TGTGCCAGCAGCGTAGAAGGGAGCGGTGAAAAACTGTTTTTT
TRBD1	-	TRBV10-3	TRBJ1-5	CAISADRGARQPQHF	TGTGCCATCAGCGCCGACAGGGGGGCCCGTCAGCCCCAGCATTTT
-	-	TRBV10-2	TRBJ1-5	CASSESFSQPQHF	TGCGCCAGCAGTGAGTCCTTTTCTCAGCCCCAGCATTTT
TRBD1	-	TRBV7-2	TRBJ1-5	CASTAGGSNQPQHF	TGTGCCAGCACCGCAGGGGGAAGCAATCAGCCCCAGCATTTT
TRBD1	-	TRBV7-2	TRBJ2-2	CASSLQGAGNTGELFF	TGTGCCAGCAGCTTACAGGGGGCGGGGAACACCGGGGAGCTGTTTTTT
-	-	TRBV27	TRBJ2-2	CASSLYWDSQDGELFF	TGTGCCAGCAGTTTATACTGGGACTCCCAAGACGGGGAGCTGTTTTTT
TRBD2	-	TRBV5-1	TRBJ2-3	CASSSANSGRDTQYF	TGCGCCAGCAGCTCCGCAAATAGCGGGAGAGATACGCAGTATTTT
-	-	TRBV4-2	TRBJ1-2	CASSQAAVSGYGYTF	TGTGCCAGCAGCCAAGCGGCCGTGTCGGGCTATGGCTACACCTTC
TRBD1	-	TRBV6-5	TRBJ1-2	CASRTGGGYGYTF	TGTGCCAGCAGGACAGGGGGTGGCTATGGCTACACCTTC
-	-	TRBV7-8	TRBJ2-2	CASSLLQGTGELFF	TGTGCCAGCAGCTTATTACAGGGCACCGGGGAGCTGTTTTTT
-	-	TRBV21-1	TRBJ2-7	CASSKALEALSEQYF	TGTGCCAGCAGCAAAGCGCTTGAGGCCTTAAGCGAGCAGTACTTC
-	once	TRBV25-1	TRBJ2-4	CASSVELMLLAKNIQYF	TGTGCCAGCAGTGTAGAGTTGATGTTACTAGCCAAAAACATTCAGTACTTC
TRBD1	-	TRBV29-1	TRBJ1-2	CSVGLDRDYGYTF	TGCAGCGTCGGCTTGGACAGGGACTATGGCTACACCTTC
-	-	TRBV11-1	TRBJ1-2	CASSTRQASGYTF	TGTGCCAGCAGCACCCGACAGGCGTCTGGCTACACCTTC
-	-	TRBV4-3	TRBJ2-2	CASSRRALINTGELFF	TGCGCCAGCAGTAGGCGAGCGCTAATCAACACCGGGGAGCTGTTTTTT
TRBD1	-	TRBV28	TRBJ1-1	CASSSVFRDRVAFF	TGTGCCAGCAGTTCGGTCTTCCGGGACAGGGTCGCTTTCTTT
-	-	TRBV7-8	TRBJ2-5	CASSLRGAGETQYF	TGTGCCAGCAGCTTACGGGGGGCCGGAGAGACCCAGTACTTC
TRBD2	-	TRBV5-1	TRBJ2-1	CASSYTSGSHNEQFF	TGCGCCAGCAGCTACACTAGCGGGAGCCACAATGAGCAGTTCTTC
-	-	TRBV7-2	TRBJ2-2	CASSLLASNTGELFF	TGTGCCAGCAGCTTACTAGCGTCGAACACCGGGGAGCTGTTTTTT
TRBD2	-	TRBV5-1	TRBJ2-7	CASSLLASGTYEQYF	TGCGCCAGCAGCTTGTTGGCTAGCGGGACCTACGAGCAGTACTTC
TRBD2	-	TRBV5-6	TRBJ2-5	CASSLLAAIQETQYF	TGTGCCAGCAGCTTACTAGCGGCGATACAAGAGACCCAGTACTTC
TRBD1	-	TRBV7-9	TRBJ2-7	CASSSRGTGSYEQYF	TGTGCCAGCAGCTCTAGGGGGACAGGGTCCTACGAGCAGTACTTC
-	-	TRBV7-2	TRBJ2-1	CASSPAGALYNEQFF	TGTGCCAGCAGCCCGGCAGGGGCCTTATACAATGAGCAGTTCTTC
-	-	TRBV19	TRBJ2-5	CASSIRFQETQYF	TGTGCCAGTAGTATCAGGTTTCAAGAGACCCAGTACTTC
-	-	TRBV5-5	TRBJ1-5	CASSSATGRLNEGTQHF	TGTGCCAGCAGCTCCGCAACTGGGCGCCTAAATGAGGGAACCCAGCATTTT
TRBD1	few	TRBV30	TRBJ1-2	CAWSPTGLGYTF	TGTGCCTGGAGTCCGACAGGGCTGGGCTACACCTTC
TRBD2	-	TRBV28	TRBJ2-7	CASSPGLAGAVAYEQYF	TGTGCCAGCAGTCCGGGACTAGCGGGAGCAGTGGCCTACGAGCAGTACTTC